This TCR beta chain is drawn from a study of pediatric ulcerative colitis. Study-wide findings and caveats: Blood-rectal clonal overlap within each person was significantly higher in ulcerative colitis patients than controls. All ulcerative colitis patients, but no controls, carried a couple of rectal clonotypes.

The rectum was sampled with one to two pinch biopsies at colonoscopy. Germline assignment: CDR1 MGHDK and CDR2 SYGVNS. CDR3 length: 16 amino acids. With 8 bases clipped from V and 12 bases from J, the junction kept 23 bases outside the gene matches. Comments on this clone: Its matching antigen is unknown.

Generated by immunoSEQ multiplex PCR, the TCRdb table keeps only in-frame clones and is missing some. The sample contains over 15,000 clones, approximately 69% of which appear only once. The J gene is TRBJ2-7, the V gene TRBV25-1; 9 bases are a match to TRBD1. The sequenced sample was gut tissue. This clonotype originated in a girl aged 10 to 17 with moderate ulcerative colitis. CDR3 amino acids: CASGPLGTGTPGLMYF. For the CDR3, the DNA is TGTGCCAGCGGCCCCCTAGGGACAGGGACCCCTGGGTTAATGTACTTC.